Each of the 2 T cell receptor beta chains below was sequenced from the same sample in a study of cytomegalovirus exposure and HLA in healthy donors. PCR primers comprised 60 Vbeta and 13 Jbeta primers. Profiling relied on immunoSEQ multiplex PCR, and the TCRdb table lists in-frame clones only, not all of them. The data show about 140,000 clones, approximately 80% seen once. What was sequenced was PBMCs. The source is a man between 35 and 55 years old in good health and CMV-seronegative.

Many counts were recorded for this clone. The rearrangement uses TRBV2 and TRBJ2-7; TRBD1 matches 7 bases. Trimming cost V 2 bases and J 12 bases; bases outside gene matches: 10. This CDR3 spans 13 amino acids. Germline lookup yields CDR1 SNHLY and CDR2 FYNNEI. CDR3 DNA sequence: TGTGCCAGCAGTGAATTCCGGGACAGCGACCCGTACTTC. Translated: CASSEFRDSDPYF.

CDR3 residues: CASSLGTHSYEQYF. Written as DNA, the CDR3 is TGTGCCAGCAGCTTAGGGACTCACTCCTACGAGCAGTACTTC. The chain joins TRBV7-2 to TRBJ2-7, with a possible D match to TRBD2 (5 bases). CDR1 and CDR2 from the germline V gene are SGHTA and FQGNSA. There are 14 residues in the CDR3. V was clipped by 1 base and J by 0 bases, with 7 bases between them.